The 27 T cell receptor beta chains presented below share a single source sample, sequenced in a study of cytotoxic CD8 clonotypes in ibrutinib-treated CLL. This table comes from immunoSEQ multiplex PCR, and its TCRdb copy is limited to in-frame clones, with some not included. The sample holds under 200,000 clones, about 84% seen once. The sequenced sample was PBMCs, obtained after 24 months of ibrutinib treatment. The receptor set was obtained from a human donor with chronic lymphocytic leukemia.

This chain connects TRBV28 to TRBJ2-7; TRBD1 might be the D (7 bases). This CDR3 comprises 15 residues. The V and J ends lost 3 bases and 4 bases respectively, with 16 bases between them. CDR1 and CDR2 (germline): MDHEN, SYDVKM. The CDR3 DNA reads TGTGCCAGCAGTTTGTTGCCCAGGGGGAGGTACGAGCAGTACTTC. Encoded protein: CASSLLPRGRYEQYF. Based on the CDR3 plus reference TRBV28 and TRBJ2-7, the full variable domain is DVKVTQSSRYLVKRTGEKVFLECVQDMDHENMFWYRQDPGLGLRLIYFSYDVKMKEKGDIPEGYSVSREKKERFSLILESASTNQTSMYLCASSLLPRGRYEQYFGPGTRLTVT.

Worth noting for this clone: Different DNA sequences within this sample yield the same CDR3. CDR3: CASSYSSRGESNEQFF. Written as DNA, the CDR3 is TGTGCCAGCAGTTACTCGAGTAGGGGGGAGTCCAATGAGCAGTTCTTC. The chain joins TRBV6-5 to TRBJ2-1, with D tentatively TRBD1 or TRBD2 (6 bases each). The CDR3 sequence is 16 residues long. Germline V CDR1 and CDR2: MNHEY, SVGAGI. Deletions cut 0 bases from V and 6 bases from J, with 15 bases between.

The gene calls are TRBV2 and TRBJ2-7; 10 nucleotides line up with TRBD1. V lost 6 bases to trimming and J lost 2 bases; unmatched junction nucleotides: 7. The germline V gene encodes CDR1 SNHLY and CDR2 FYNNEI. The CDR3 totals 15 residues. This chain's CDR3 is CASRTGQGGTYEQYF. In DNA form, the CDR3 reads TGTGCCAGCAGAACAGGACAGGGGGGAACCTACGAGCAGTACTTC.

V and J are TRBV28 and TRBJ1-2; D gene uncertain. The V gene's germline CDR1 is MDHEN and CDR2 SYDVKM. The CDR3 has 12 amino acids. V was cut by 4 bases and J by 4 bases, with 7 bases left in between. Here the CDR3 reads CASSYKRYGYTF. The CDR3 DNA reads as TGTGCCAGCAGTTATAAGCGCTATGGCTACACCTTC.

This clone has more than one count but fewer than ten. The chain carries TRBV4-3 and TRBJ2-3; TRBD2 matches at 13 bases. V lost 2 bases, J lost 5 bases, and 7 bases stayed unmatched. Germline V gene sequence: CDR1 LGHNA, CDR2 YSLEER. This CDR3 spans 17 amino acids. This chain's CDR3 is CASSQTLAGGPIDTQYF. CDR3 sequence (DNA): TGCGCCAGCAGCCAAACACTAGCGGGAGGGCCTATAGATACGCAGTATTTT.

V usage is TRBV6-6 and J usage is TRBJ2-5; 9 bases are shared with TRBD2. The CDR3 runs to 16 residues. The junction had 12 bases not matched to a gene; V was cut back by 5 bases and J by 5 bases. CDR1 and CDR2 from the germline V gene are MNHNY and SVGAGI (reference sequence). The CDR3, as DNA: TGTGCCAGCAGTACCCTAGGCGGGGGGGCCAAGGAGACCCAGTACTTC. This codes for CASSTLGGGAKETQYF.

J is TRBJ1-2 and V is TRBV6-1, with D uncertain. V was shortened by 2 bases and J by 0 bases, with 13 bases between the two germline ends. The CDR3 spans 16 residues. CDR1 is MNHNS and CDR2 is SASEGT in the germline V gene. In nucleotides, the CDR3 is TGTGCCAGCAGTGAACCCGGACGCCCAGCTAACTATGGCTACACCTTC. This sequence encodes CASSEPGRPANYGYTF.

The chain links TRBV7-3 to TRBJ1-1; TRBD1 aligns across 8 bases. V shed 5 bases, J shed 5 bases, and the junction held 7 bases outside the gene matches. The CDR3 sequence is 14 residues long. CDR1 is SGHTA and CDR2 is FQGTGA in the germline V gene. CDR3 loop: CASSRGQGETEAFF. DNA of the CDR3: TGTGCCAGCAGCCGCGGACAGGGAGAGACTGAAGCTTTCTTT.

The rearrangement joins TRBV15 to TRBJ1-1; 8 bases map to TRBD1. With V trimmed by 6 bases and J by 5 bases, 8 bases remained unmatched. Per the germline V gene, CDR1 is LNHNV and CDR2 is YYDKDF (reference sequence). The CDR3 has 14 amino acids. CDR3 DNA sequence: TGTGCCACCAGTCGGACCGACAGGGGAACTGAAGCTTTCTTT. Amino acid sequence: CATSRTDRGTEAFF.

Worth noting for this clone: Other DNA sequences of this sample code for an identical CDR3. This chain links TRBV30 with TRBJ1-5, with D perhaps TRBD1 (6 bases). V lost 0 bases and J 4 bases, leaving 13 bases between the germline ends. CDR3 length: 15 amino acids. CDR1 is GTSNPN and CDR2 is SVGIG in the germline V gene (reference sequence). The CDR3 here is CAWSVQQGGNQPQHF. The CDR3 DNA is TGTGCCTGGAGTGTACAACAGGGTGGTAATCAGCCCCAGCATTTT.

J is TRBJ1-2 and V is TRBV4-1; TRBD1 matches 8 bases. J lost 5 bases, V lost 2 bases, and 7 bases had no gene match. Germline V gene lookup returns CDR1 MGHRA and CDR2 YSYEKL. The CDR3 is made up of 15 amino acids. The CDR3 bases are TGCGCCAGCAGCCAAATGACAGGGGACTTTTATGGCTACACCTTC. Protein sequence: CASSQMTGDFYGYTF.

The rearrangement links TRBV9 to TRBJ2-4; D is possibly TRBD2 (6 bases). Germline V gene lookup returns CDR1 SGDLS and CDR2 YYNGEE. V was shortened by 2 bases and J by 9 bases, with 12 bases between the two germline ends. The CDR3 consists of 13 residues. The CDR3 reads CASSVSLGGIQYF. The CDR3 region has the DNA TGTGCCAGCAGCGTCTCTTTGGGGGGCATTCAGTACTTC.

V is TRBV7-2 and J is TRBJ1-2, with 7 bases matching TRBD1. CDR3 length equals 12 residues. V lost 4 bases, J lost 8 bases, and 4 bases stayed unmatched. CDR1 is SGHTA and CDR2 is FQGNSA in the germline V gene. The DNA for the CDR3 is TGTGCCAGCAGCTGGACAGGACACGGCTACACCTTC. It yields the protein CASSWTGHGYTF.

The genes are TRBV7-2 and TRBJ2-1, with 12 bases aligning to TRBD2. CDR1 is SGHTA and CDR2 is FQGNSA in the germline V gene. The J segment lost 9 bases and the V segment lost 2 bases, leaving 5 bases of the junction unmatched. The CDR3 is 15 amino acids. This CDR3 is CASSLKLAGGSEQFF. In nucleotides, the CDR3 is TGTGCCAGCAGCTTAAAACTAGCGGGAGGCAGTGAGCAGTTCTTC.

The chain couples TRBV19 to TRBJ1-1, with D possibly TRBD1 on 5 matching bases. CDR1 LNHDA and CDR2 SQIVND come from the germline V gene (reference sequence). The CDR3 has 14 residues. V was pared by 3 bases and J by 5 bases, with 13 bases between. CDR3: CASSMGGAGTEAFF. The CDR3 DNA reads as TGTGCCAGTAGTATGGGCGGGGCAGGGACTGAAGCTTTCTTT.

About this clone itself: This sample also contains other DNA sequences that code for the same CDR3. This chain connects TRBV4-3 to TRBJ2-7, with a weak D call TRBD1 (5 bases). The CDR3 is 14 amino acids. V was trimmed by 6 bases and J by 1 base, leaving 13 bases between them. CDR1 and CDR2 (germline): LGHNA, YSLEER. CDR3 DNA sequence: TGCGCCAGCAGTCAGGGTTGGGTGTCCTACGAGCAGTACTTC. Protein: CASSQGWVSYEQYF.

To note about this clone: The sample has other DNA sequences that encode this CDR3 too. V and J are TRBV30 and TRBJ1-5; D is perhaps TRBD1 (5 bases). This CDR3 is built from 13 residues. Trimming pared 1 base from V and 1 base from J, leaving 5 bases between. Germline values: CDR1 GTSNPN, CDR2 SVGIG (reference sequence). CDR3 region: CAWSGGSNQPQHF. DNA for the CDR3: TGTGCCTGGAGTGGGGGCAGCAATCAGCCCCAGCATTTT.

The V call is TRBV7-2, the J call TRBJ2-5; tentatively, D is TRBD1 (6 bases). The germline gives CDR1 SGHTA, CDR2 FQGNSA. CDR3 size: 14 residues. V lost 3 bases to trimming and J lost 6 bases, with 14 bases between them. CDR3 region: CASSFGGYLKTQYF. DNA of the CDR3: TGTGCCAGCAGCTTTGGGGGCTACTTGAAGACCCAGTACTTC.

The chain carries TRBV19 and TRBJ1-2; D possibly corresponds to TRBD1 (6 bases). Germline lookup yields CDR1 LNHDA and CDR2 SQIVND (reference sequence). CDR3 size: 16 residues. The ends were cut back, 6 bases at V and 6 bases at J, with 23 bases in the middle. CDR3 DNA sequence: TGTGCCAGTAGCCGTAGTCATTCAGGGGAGGGTCATGGCTACACCTTC. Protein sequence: CASSRSHSGEGHGYTF.

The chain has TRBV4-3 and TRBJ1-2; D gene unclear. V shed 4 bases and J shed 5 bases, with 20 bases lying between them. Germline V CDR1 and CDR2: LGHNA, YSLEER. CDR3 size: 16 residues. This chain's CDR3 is CASSPKPTERYYGYTF. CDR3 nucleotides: TGCGCCAGCAGCCCGAAGCCGACGGAGCGGTATTATGGCTACACCTTC.

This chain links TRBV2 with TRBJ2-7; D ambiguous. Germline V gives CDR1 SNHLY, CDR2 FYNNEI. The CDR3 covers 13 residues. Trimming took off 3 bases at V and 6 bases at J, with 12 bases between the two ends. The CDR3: CASSDERGSEQYF. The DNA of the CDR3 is TGTGCCAGCAGTGATGAGAGAGGATCCGAGCAGTACTTC. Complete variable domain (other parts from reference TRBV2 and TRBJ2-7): EPEVTQTPSHQVTQMGQEVILRCVPISNHLYFYWYRQILGQKVEFLVSFYNNEISEKSEIFDDQFSVERPDGSNFTLKIRSTKLEDSAMYFCASSDERGSEQYFGPGTRLTVT.

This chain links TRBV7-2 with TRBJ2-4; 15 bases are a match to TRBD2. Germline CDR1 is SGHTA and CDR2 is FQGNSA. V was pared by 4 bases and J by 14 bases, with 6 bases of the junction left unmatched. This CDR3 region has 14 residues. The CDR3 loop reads CASSYGLAGGPEYF. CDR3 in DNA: TGTGCCAGCAGCTACGGACTAGCGGGGGGGCCGGAGTACTTC.

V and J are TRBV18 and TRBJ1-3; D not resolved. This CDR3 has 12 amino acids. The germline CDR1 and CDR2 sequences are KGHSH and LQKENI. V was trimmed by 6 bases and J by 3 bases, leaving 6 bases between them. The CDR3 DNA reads TGTGCCAGCTCCTCCGTTGGAAACACCATATATTTT. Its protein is CASSSVGNTIYF.

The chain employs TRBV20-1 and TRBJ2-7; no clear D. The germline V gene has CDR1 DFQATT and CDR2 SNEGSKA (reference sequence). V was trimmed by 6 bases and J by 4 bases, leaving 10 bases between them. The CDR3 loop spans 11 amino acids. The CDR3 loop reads CSAHLGYEQYF. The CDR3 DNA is TGCAGTGCGCACCTTGGGTACGAGCAGTACTTC.

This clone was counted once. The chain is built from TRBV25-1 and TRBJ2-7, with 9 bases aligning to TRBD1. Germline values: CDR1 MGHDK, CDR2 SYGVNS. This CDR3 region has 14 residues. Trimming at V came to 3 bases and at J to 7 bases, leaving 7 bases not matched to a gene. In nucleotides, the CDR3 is TGTGCCAGCAGTGAGGGACAGGGAAGGCGGGAGCAGTACTTC. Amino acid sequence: CASSEGQGRREQYF.

The DNA of the CDR3 is TGCGCCAGCAGCACGTCAGGGGTCTCTGGAAACACCATATATTTT. Protein: CASSTSGVSGNTIYF. The chain combines TRBV5-1 with TRBJ1-3; maybe TRBD1 (6 bases). Trimming took 4 bases from V and 0 from J, leaving 11 bases between them. Germline CDR1 is SGHRS and CDR2 is YFSETQ. CDR3 size: 15 residues. The full variable domain, with the rest looked up from reference TRBV5-1 and TRBJ1-3, is KAGVTQTPRYLIKTRGQQVTLSCSPISGHRSVSWYQQTPGQGLQFLFEYFSETQRNKGNFPGRFSGRQFSNSRSEMNVSTLELGDSALYLCASSTSGVSGNTIYFGEGSWLTVV.

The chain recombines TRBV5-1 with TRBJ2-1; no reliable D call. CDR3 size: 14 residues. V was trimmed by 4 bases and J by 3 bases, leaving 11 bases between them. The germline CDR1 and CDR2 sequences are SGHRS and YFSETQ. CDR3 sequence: CASSLDGRYNEQFF. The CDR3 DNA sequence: TGCGCCAGCAGCCTGGACGGGCGCTACAATGAGCAGTTCTTC.